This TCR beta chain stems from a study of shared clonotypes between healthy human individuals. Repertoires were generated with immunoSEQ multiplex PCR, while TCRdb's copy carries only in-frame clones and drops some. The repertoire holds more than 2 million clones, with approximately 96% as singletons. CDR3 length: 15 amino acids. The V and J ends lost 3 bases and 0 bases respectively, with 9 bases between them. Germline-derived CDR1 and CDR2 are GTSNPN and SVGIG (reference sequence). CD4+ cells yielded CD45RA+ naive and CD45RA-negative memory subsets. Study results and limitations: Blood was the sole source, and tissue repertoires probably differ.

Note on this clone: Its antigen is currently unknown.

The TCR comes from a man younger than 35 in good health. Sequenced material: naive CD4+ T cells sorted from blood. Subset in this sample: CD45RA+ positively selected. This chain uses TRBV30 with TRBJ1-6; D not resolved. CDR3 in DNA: TGTGCCTGGAGAGAGGGCAGCTCCTATAATTCACCCCTCCACTTT. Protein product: CAWREGSSYNSPLHF.